This TCR beta chain was identified during a study of Graves' ophthalmopathy and Graves' hyperthyroidism. Isolation of PBMCs was performed using roughly 10 ml of fresh peripheral blood. The authors amplified TCR beta CDR3 regions from RNA transcripts. The first-round RT-PCR employed HTBI primers together with the Qiagen OneStep RT-PCR kit. A multiplex PCR was then performed as the second round. Via MiXCR, TCRdb re-called the multiplex PCR reads, giving one row per CDR3 protein. Here the sample spans fewer than 400,000 distinct CDR3 sequences, around 20% being singletons. CDR3 length: 11 residues. With 8 bases removed from V and 4 bases from J, the gap between germline ends came to 8 bases. Germline V lookup: CDR1 MNHNS, CDR2 SASEGT.

The clonotype comes from a woman aged 18-29 years with Graves' ophthalmopathy. Material: peripheral blood. V and J are TRBV6-1 and TRBJ1-2; unclear D gene. CDR3 DNA sequence: TGTGCCAGCTACACTAGCTATGGCTACACCTTC. Protein product: CASYTSYGYTF.